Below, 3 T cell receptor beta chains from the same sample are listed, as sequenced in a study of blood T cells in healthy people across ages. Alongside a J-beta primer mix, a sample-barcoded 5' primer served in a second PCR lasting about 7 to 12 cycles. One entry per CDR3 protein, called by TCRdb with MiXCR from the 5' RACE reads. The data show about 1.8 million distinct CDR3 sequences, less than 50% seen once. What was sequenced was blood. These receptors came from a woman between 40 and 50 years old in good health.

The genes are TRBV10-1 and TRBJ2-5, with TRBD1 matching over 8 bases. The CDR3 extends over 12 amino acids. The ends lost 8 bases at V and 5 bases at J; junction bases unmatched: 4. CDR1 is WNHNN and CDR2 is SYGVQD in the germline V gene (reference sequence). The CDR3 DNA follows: TGCGCCAGCGGACAGGGTACTGAGACCCAGTACTTC. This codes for CASGQGTETQYF.

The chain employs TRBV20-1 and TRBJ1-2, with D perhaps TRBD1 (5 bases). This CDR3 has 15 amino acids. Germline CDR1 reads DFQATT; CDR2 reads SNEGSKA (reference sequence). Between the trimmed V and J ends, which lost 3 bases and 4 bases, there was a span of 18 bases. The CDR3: CSARPGQGVGYGYTF. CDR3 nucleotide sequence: TGCAGTGCTAGGCCCGGGCAGGGAGTGGGCTATGGCTACACCTTC.

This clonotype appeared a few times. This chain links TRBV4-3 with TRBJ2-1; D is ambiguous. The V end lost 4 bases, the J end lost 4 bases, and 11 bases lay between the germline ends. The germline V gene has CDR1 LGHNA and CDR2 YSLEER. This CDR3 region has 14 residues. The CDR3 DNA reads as TGCGCCAGCAGCCGGCAAAGACCTTACAATGAGCAGTTCTTC. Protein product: CASSRQRPYNEQFF.